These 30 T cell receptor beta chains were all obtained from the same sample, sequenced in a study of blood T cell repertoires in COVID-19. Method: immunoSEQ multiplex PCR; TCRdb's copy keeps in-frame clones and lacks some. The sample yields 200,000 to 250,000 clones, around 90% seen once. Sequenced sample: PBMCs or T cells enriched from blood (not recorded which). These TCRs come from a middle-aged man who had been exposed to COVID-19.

CDR3 in DNA: TGTGCCAGTAGTATAACAGGGGGCGCGTTGTATGGCTACACCTTC. Encoded protein: CASSITGGALYGYTF. This rearrangement joins TRBV19 to TRBJ1-2, with TRBD1 matching 9 bases. Germline V gene data show CDR1 as LNHDA and CDR2 as SQIVND (reference sequence). The CDR3 length is 15 residues. V gave up 2 bases and J gave up 5 bases; unmatched junction bases: 6. Based on the CDR3 plus reference TRBV19 and TRBJ1-2, the full variable domain is DGGITQSPKYLFRKEGQNVTLSCEQNLNHDAMYWYRQDPGQGLRLIYYSQIVNDFQKGDIAEGYSVSREKKESFPLTVTSAQKNPTAFYLCASSITGGALYGYTFGSGTRLTVV.

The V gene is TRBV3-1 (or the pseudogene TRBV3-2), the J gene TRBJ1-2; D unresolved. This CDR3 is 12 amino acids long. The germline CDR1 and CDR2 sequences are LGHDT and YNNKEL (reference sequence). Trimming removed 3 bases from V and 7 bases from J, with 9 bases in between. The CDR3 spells CASSQGRAGYTF. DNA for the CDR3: TGTGCCAGCAGCCAGGGGAGGGCTGGCTACACCTTC.

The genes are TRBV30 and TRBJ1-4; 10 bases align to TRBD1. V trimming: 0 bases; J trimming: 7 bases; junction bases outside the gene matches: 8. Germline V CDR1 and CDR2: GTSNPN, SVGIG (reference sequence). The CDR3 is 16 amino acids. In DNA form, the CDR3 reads TGTGCCTGGAGTGTAGGTGGGGGGACAGGGGTTGAAAAACTGTTTTTT. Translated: CAWSVGGGTGVEKLFF. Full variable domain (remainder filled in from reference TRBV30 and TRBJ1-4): SQTIHQWPATLVQPVGSPLSLECTVEGTSNPNLYWYRQAAGRGLQLLFYSVGIGQISSEVPQNLSASRPQDRQFILSSKKLLLSDSGFYLCAWSVGGGTGVEKLFFGSGTQLSVL.

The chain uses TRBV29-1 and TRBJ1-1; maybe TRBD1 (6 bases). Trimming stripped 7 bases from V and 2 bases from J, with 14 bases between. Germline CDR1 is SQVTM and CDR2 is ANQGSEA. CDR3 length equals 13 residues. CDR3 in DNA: TGCAGCGGGCAACAGGGAGTTAACACTGAAGCTTTCTTT. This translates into CSGQQGVNTEAFF.

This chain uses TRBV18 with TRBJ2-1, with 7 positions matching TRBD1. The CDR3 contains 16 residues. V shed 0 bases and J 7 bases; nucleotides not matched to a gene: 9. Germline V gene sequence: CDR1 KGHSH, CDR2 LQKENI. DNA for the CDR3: TGTGCCAGCTCACCACCTCGGCCAGCAGGGGGTAATGAGCAGTTCTTC. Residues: CASSPPRPAGGNEQFF. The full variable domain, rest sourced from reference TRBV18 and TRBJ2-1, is NAGVMQNPRHLVRRRGQEARLRCSPMKGHSHVYWYRQLPEEGLKFMVYLQKENIIDESGMPKERFSAEFPKEGPSILRIQQVVRGDSAAYFCASSPPRPAGGNEQFFGPGTRLTVL.

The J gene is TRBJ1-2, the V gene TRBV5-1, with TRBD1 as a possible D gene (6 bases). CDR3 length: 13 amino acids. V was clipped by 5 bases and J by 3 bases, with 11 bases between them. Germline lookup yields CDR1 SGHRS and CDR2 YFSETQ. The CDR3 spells CASRDSFDYGYTF. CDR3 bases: TGCGCCAGCAGGGACAGTTTCGACTATGGCTACACCTTC.

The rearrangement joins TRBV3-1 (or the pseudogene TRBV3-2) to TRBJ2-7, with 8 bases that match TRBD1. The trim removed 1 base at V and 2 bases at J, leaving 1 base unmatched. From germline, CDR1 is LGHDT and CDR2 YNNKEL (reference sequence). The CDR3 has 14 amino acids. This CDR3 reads CASSQGTGPYEQYV. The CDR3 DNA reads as TGTGCCAGCAGCCAAGGGACAGGGCCCTACGAGCAGTACGTC.

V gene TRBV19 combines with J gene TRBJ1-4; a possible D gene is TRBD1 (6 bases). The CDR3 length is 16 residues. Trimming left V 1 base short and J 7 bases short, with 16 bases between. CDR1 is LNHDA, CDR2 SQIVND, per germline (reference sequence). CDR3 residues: CASSIAARDNFEKLFF. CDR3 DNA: TGTGCCAGTAGTATAGCCGCCCGGGACAACTTTGAAAAACTGTTTTTT.

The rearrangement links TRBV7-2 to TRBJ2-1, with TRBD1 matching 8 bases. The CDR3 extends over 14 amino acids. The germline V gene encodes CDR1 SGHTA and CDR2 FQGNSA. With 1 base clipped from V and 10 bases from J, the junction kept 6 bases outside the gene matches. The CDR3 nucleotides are TGTGCCAGCAGCTTAGGGACAGGGCTCGGGGAGCAGTTCTTC. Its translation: CASSLGTGLGEQFF.

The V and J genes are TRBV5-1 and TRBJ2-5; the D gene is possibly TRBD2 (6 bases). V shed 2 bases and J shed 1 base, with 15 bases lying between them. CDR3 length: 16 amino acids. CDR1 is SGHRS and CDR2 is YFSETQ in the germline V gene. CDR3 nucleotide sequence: TGCGCCAGCAGCTTCGCCTTCGCGGGGTCCCAAGAGACCCAGTACTTC. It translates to CASSFAFAGSQETQYF.

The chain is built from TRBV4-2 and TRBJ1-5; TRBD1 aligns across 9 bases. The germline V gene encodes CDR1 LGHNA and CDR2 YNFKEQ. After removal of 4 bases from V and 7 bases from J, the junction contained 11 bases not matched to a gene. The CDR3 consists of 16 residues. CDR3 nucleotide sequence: TGTGCCAGCAGCCGAACAGGGGGCAGAGTCAGACAGCCCCAGCATTTT. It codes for CASSRTGGRVRQPQHF.

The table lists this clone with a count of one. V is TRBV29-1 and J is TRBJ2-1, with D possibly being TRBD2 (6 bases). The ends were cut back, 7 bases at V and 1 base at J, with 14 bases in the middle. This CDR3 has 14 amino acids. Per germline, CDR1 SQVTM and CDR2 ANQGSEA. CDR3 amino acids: CSARDFRSYNEQFF. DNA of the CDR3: TGCAGCGCTCGGGACTTCCGATCCTACAATGAGCAGTTCTTC.

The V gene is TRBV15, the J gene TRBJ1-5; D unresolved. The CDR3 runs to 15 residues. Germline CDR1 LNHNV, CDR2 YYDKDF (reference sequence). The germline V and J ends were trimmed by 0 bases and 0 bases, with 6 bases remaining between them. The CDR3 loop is CATSRDPNSNQPQHF. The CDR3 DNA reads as TGTGCCACCAGCAGAGATCCAAATAGCAATCAGCCCCAGCATTTT.

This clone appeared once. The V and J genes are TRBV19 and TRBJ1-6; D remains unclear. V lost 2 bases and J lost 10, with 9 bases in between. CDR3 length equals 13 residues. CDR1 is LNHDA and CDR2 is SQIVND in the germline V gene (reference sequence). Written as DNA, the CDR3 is TGTGCCAGTAGTATAATAGAGGAGTCACCCCTCCACTTT. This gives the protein CASSIIEESPLHF. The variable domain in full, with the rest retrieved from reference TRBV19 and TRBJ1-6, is DGGITQSPKYLFRKEGQNVTLSCEQNLNHDAMYWYRQDPGQGLRLIYYSQIVNDFQKGDIAEGYSVSREKKESFPLTVTSAQKNPTAFYLCASSIIEESPLHFGNGTRLTVT.

This CDR3 reads CASSAGDRTPEAFF. The DNA for the CDR3 is TGTGCCAGCAGTGCCGGGGACAGGACCCCTGAAGCTTTCTTT. The gene calls are TRBV28 and TRBJ1-1, with 8 bases identical to TRBD1. This CDR3 region has 14 residues. The V segment lost 5 bases and the J segment 6 bases; nucleotides outside the gene matches: 8. Looked up from germline, CDR1 is MDHEN and CDR2 is SYDVKM.

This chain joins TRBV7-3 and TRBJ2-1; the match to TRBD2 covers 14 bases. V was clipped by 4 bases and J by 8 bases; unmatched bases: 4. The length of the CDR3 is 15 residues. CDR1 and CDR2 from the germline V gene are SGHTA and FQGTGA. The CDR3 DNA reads TGTGCCAGCAGCTCCGGGACTAGCGGGAGCGATGAGCAGTTCTTC. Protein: CASSSGTSGSDEQFF. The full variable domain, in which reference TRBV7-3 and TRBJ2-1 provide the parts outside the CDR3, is GAGVSQTPSNKVTEKGKYVELRCDPISGHTALYWYRQSLGQGPEFLIYFQGTGAADDSGLPNDRFFAVRPEGSVSTLKIQRTERGDSAVYLCASSSGTSGSDEQFFGPGTRLTVL.

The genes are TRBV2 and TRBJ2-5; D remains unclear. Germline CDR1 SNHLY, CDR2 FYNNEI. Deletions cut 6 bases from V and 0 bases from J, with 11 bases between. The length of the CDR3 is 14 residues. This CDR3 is CASSASMYQETQYF. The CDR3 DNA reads TGTGCCAGCAGCGCTTCTATGTACCAAGAGACCCAGTACTTC.

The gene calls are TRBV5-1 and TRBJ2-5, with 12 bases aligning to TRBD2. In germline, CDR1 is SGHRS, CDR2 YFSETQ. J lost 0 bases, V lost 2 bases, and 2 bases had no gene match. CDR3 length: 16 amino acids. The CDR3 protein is CASSFRLAGDQETQYF. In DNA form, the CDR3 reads TGCGCCAGCAGCTTCAGACTAGCGGGGGACCAAGAGACCCAGTACTTC.

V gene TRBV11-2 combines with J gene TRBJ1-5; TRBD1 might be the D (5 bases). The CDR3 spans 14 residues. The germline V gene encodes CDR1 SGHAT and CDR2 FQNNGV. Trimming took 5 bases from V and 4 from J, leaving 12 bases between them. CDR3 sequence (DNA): TGTGCCAGCAGCCTAGCAGGGTCTAATCAGCCCCAGCATTTT. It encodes CASSLAGSNQPQHF. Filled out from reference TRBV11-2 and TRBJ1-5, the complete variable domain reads EAGVAQSPRYKIIEKRQSVAFWCNPISGHATLYWYQQILGQGPKLLIQFQNNGVVDDSQLPKDRFSAERLKGVDSTLKIQPAKLEDSAVYLCASSLAGSNQPQHFGDGTRLSIL.

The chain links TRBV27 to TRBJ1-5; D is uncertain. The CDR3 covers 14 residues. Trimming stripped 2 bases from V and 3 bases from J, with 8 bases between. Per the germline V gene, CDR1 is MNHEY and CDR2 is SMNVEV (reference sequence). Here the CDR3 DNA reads TGTGCCAGCAGTTTAGCGGCCTTCAATCAGCCCCAGCATTTT. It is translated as CASSLAAFNQPQHF.

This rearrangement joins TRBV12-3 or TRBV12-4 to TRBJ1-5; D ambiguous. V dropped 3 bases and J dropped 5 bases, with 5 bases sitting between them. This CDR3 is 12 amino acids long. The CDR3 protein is CASSFADQPQHF. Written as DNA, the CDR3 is TGTGCCAGCAGTTTTGCGGATCAGCCCCAGCATTTT.

The DNA for the CDR3 is TGTGCCAGCAGCTTCACAGGTAGAAACACTGAAGCTTTCTTT. Its protein product is CASSFTGRNTEAFF. The chain has TRBV7-9 and TRBJ1-1, with D perhaps TRBD1 (5 bases). CDR3 length equals 14 residues. V was clipped by 3 bases and J by 2 bases, with 10 bases between them. From germline, CDR1 is SEHNR and CDR2 FQNEAQ (reference sequence).

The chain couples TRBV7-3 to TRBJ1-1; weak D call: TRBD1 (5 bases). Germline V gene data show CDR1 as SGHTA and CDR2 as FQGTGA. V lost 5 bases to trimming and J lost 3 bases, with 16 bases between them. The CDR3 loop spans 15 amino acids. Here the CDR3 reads CASSAGWGVHTEAFF. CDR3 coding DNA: TGTGCCAGCAGCGCAGGCTGGGGGGTCCACACTGAAGCTTTCTTT.

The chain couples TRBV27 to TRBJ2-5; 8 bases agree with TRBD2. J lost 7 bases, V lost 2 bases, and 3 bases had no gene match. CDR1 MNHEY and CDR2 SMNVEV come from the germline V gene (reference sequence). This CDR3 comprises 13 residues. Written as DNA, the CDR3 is TGTGCCAGCAGTTTAGGACTAGCTGGGACCCAGTACTTC. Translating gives CASSLGLAGTQYF.

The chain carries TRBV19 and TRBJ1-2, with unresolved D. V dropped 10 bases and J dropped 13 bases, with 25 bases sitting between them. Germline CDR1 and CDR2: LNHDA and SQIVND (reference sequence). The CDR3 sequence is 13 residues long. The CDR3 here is CAILIPRRSEFTF. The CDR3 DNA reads TGTGCCATACTAATCCCTAGGAGGAGTGAGTTCACCTTC.

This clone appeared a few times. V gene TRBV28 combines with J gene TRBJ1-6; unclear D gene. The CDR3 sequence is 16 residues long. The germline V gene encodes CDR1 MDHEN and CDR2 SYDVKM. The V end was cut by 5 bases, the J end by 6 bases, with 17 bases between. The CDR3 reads CASSHDSWPPNSPLHF. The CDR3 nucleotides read TGTGCCAGCAGTCACGACTCCTGGCCCCCTAATTCACCCCTCCACTTT.

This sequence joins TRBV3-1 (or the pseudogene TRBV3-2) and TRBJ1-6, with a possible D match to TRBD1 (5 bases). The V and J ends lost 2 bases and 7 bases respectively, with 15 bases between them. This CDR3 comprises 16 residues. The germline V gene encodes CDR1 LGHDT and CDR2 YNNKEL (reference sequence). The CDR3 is CASSQRGGEGNSPLHF. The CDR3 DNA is TGTGCCAGCAGCCAAAGGGGTGGGGAAGGGAATTCACCCCTCCACTTT.

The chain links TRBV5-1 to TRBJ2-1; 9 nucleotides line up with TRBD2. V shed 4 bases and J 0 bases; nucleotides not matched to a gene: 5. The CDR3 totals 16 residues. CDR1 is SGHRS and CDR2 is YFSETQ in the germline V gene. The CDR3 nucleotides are TGCGCCAGCAGCGTAGATAGCGGGAGCTCCTACAATGAGCAGTTCTTC. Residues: CASSVDSGSSYNEQFF.

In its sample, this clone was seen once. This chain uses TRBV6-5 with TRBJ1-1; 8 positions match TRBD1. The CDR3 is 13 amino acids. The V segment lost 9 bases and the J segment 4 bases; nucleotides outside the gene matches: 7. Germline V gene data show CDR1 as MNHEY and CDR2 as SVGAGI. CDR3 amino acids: CASFGQGGTEAFF. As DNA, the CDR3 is TGTGCCAGTTTCGGACAGGGTGGCACTGAAGCTTTCTTT.

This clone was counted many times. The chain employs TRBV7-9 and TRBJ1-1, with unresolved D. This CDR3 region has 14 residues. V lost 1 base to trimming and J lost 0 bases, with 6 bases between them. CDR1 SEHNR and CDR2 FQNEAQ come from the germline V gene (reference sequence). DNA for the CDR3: TGTGCCAGCAGCTTAGGCGGTATGAACACTGAAGCTTTCTTT. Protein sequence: CASSLGGMNTEAFF.